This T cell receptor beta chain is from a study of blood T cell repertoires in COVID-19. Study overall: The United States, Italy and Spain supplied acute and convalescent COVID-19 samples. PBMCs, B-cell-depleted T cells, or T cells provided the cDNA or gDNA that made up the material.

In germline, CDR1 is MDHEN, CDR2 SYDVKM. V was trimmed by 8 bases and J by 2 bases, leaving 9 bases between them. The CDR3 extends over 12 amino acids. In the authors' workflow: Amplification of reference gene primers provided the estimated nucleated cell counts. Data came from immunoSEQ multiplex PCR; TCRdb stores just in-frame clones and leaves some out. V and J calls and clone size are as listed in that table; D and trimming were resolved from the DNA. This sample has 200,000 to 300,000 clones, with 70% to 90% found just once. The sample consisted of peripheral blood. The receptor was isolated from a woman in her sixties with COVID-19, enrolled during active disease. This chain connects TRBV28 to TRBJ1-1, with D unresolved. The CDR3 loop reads CASHRRNTEAFF. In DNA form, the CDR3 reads TGTGCCAGCCACAGAAGAAACACTGAAGCTTTCTTT. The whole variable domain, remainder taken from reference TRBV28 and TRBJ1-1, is DVKVTQSSRYLVKRTGEKVFLECVQDMDHENMFWYRQDPGLGLRLIYFSYDVKMKEKGDIPEGYSVSREKKERFSLILESASTNQTSMYLCASHRRNTEAFFGQGTRLTVV.